Sequencing of this TCR beta chain was carried out in a study of T cells in tumors after PD-1 blockade. Looking at the study overall: No patient had prior checkpoint blockade, systemic immunosuppression, or radiotherapy within 4 weeks. Peripheral blood samples averaged 36,536 unique clonotypes and around 120,000 templates.

Remarks on this clone: No antigen is known for it.

Study-wide results and limits: Some novel exhausted tumor clones appeared in pre-treatment blood, suggesting peripheral recruitment.

The CDR3 sequence is 16 residues long. Germline CDR1 is ENHRY and CDR2 is SYGVKD. V dropped 6 bases and J dropped 3; count of bases not matched to a gene: 8. Here immunoSEQ multiplex PCR was the method, and the copy in TCRdb shows in-frame clones only, minus some. This table holds more than 20,000 clones, about three quarters found once. Input was about 550 ng to 6,500 ng of genomic DNA from tumor or blood. Sample: PBMCs, taken before anti-PD-1 treatment. The origin of this receptor is a human donor with basal cell carcinoma. The chain employs TRBV10-3 and TRBJ2-5, with 12 positions matching TRBD2. CDR3 protein: CAISEGLAGKEETQYF. The CDR3 DNA reads TGTGCCATCAGCGAAGGACTAGCGGGAAAAGAAGAGACCCAGTACTTC.